Listed below are T cell receptor beta chains from one sample, sequenced in a study of breast tumors, draining lymph nodes, adjacent tissues. From the multiplex PCR reads, TCRdb called clonotypes with MiXCR, one entry per CDR3 protein. This table holds 200,000 to 300,000 distinct CDR3 sequences, roughly 31% found once. The sequenced sample consisted of axillary lymph node tissue. The receptor source for this set is a female donor with breast cancer. Some clones in this sample may be carry-over from other donors' samples. CDR3s include the opening cysteine and the closing phenylalanine or tryptophan. D genes are given only for firm matches. Size is stated for part of the rows, as once, few or many counts, or as a class when the clone is expanded.

TRBJ1-1,TRBV19,TRBD1,-,CASDHRGNTEAFF,TGTGCCAGCGACCACAGGGGGAACACTGAAGCTTTCTTT
TRBJ2-3,TRBV20-1,TRBD2,many,CSARASGGTDTQYF,TGCAGTGCTAGAGCTAGCGGAGGCACAGATACGCAGTATTTT
TRBJ2-1,TRBV20-1,TRBD2,many,CSARKRESSYNEQFF,TGCAGTGCGAGAAAGCGGGAAAGCTCCTACAATGAGCAGTTCTTC
TRBJ2-5,TRBV20-1,-,many,CSAKPLRSNQETQYF,TGCAGTGCTAAACCGTTGAGGTCTAACCAAGAGACCCAGTACTTC
TRBJ2-7,TRBV18,-,-,CASSPTEGYEQYF,TGTGCCAGCTCACCAACCGAAGGCTACGAGCAGTACTTC
TRBJ1-2,TRBV5-1,TRBD1,many,CASSRDRDYGYTF,TGCGCCAGCAGCAGGGACAGGGACTATGGCTACACCTTC
TRBJ2-2,TRBV24-1,TRBD1,-,CATSDPGTGKSGELFF,TGTGCCACCAGTGATCCCGGGACAGGGAAATCCGGGGAGCTGTTTTTT
TRBJ1-5,TRBV6-1,TRBD1,-,CASSQAPGQSNQPQHF,TGTGCCAGCAGTCAAGCGCCGGGACAGAGCAATCAGCCCCAGCATTTT
TRBJ1-5,TRBV18,-,-,CASSRGANQPQHF,TGTGCCAGCTCACGGGGGGCGAATCAGCCCCAGCATTTT
TRBJ1-2,TRBV5-1,-,many,CASSLEAGHNGYTF,TGCGCCAGCAGCTTGGAGGCAGGCCATAATGGCTACACCTTC
TRBJ2-2,TRBV2,TRBD1,many,CASRGTGNTGELFF,TGTGCCAGCAGGGGGACAGGGAACACCGGGGAGCTGTTTTTT
TRBJ2-5,TRBV6-2/TRBV6-3,-,-,CASSPRLGGGTQYF,TGTGCCAGCAGTCCCCGACTAGGAGGGGGGACCCAGTACTTC
TRBJ1-4,TRBV7-2,TRBD1,-,CASSPTNRGRGEKLFF,TGTGCCAGCTCACCAACTAACAGGGGACGCGGGGAAAAACTGTTTTTT
TRBJ2-5,TRBV7-6,-,once,CAIPVSTQETQYF,TGTGCCATACCAGTTAGTACCCAAGAGACCCAGTACTTC
TRBJ1-6,TRBV2,TRBD1,many,CASRDSRNSPLHF,TGTGCCAGCCGGGACAGCAGAAATTCACCCCTCCACTTT
TRBJ1-3,TRBV9,TRBD1,many,CASSPLQGPYSGNTIYF,TGTGCCAGCAGCCCTCTACAGGGGCCCTACTCTGGAAACACCATATATTTT
TRBJ2-6,TRBV7-9,TRBD1,many,CASGQGAAGANVLTF,TGTGCCAGCGGACAGGGGGCTGCGGGGGCCAACGTCCTGACTTTC
TRBJ2-6,TRBV27,TRBD1,few,CASRTTGGLSGANVLTF,TGTGCCAGCAGAACGACAGGGGGCTTATCTGGGGCCAACGTCCTGACTTTC
TRBJ1-1,TRBV7-2,TRBD1,few,CASSLGRQGNTEAFF,TGTGCCAGCAGCCTAGGTCGACAGGGGAACACTGAAGCTTTCTTT
TRBJ1-5,TRBV7-9,-,-,CASTWGFNQPQHF,TGTGCCAGCACCTGGGGATTCAATCAACCCCAGCATTTT
TRBJ2-3,TRBV2,-,-,CASSVYATDTRYF,TGTGCCAGCAGTGTTTACGCCACAGATACGCGGTACTTT
TRBJ2-3,TRBV20-1,TRBD1,many,CSEGGQGDSDTQYF,TGCAGTGAGGGGGGACAGGGGGACTCAGATACGCAGTATTTT
TRBJ2-3,TRBV7-3,-,-,CASSSFGSLSTDTQYF,TGTGCCAGCAGCTCATTCGGTAGCTTATCCACAGATACGCAGTATTTT
TRBJ2-5,TRBV11-3,-,-,CASSLNWYQPQYF,TGTGCCAGCAGCTTAAATTGGTATCAGCCCCAGTACTTC
TRBJ1-2,TRBV5-1,-,many,CASSLGQAINYGYTF,TGCGCCAGCAGCTTGGGTCAGGCGATTAACTATGGCTACACCTTC
TRBJ2-2,TRBV27,-,-,CASTRKWRGGNTGELFF,TGTGCCAGCACCCGCAAATGGAGAGGAGGGAACACCGGGGAGCTGTTTTTT
TRBJ2-7,TRBV4-3,-,many,CASSQDPRDEQYF,TGCGCCAGCAGCCAAGATCCCAGGGACGAGCAGTACTTC
TRBJ1-4,TRBV15,-,-,CATSRESGQGMVTNEKLFF,TGTGCCACCAGCAGAGAGTCGGGGCAGGGTATGGTGACTAATGAAAAACTGTTTTTT
TRBJ2-1,TRBV10-3,TRBD2,once,CAISAATSGTYNQQFF,TGTGCCATCAGTGCAGCAACTAGCGGCACCTACAATCAGCAGTTCTTC
TRBJ2-7,TRBV2,TRBD1,many,CASSQDRGISYEQYF,TGTGCCAGCAGCCAGGACAGGGGGATCTCCTACGAGCAGTACTTC
TRBJ1-5,TRBV19,TRBD1,many,CASTRQGREQPQHF,TGTGCCAGTACAAGACAGGGCCGGGAGCAGCCCCAGCATTTT
TRBJ2-1,TRBV13,TRBD2,-,CASSHRLAGGDEQFF,TGTGCCAGCAGCCACCGACTAGCGGGAGGGGATGAGCAGTTCTTC
TRBJ2-5,TRBV7-2,-,-,CASSPSGTETQYF,TGTGCCAGCAGCCCTTCCGGGACAGAGACCCAGTACTTC
TRBJ2-6,TRBV6-1,-,many,CASSDSRGISGANVLTF,TGTGCCAGCAGTGACTCGAGGGGTATCTCTGGGGCCAACGTCCTGACTTTC
TRBJ2-7,TRBV20-1,-,-,CSASSVDGSSYEQYF,TGCAGTGCCAGCAGCGTAGATGGCAGCTCCTACGAGCAGTACTTC
TRBJ2-2,TRBV4-1,-,many,CASSQARDTGELFF,TGCGCCAGCAGCCAAGCCAGGGACACCGGGGAGCTGTTTTTT
TRBJ2-7,TRBV5-1,TRBD2,-,CASSLEVAGGACEQYF,TGCGCCAGCAGCTTGGAAGTGGCGGGAGGGGCCTGCGAGCAGTACTTC
TRBJ1-3,TRBV7-2,TRBD1,-,CASSRGPNRGGNTIYF,TGTGCCAGCTCACGTGGCCCGAACAGGGGTGGAAACACCATATATTTT
TRBJ2-3,TRBV7-9,-,many,CASSLPSSTDTQYF,TGTGCCAGCAGCTTACCTTCTAGCACAGATACGCAGTATTTT
TRBJ2-7,TRBV12-3/TRBV12-4,-,many,CASSLFDRAKEQYF,TGTGCCAGCAGTTTATTTGACCGCGCGAAAGAGCAGTACTTC
TRBJ2-5,TRBV12-3/TRBV12-4,TRBD2,many,CASSGGTSGQETQYF,TGTGCCAGCAGTGGGGGGACTAGCGGTCAAGAGACCCAGTACTTC
TRBJ2-1,TRBV24-1,-,many,CATSAKTQVYNEQFF,TGTGCCACCAGTGCAAAGACCCAGGTCTACAATGAGCAGTTCTTC
TRBJ1-6,TRBV15,-,-,CATSSLGASSPLHF,TGTGCCACCAGCAGCTTAGGGGCCAGTTCACCCCTCCACTTT
TRBJ2-5,TRBV10-2,-,many,CASRGAPQETQYF,TGCGCCAGCAGGGGGGCGCCCCAAGAGACCCAGTACTTC
TRBJ1-1,TRBV10-3,TRBD1,few,CAISPGTGITEAFF,TGTGCCATCAGTCCCGGGACAGGGATCACTGAAGCCTTCTTT
TRBJ2-1,TRBV3-1,TRBD2,-,CASSVGLAEDNEQFF,TGTGCCAGCAGCGTAGGACTAGCGGAAGACAATGAGCAGTTCTTC
TRBJ1-2,TRBV2,-,many,CASSEIRGKYGYTF,TGTGCCAGCAGTGAGATAAGGGGGAAGTATGGCTACACCTTC
TRBJ2-6,TRBV2,-,-,CASSRTGANVLTF,TGTGCCAGCAGTCGGACAGGGGCCAACGTCCTGACTTTC
TRBJ2-1,TRBV5-1,TRBD1,-,CASSKGQGASYNEQFF,TGCGCCAGCAGCAAAGGACAGGGGGCCTCCTACAATGAGCAGTTCTTC
TRBJ2-7,TRBV5-1,TRBD1,many,CASSLDRGQAYEQYF,TGCGCCAGCAGCTTGGATCGGGGACAGGCGTACGAGCAGTACTTC